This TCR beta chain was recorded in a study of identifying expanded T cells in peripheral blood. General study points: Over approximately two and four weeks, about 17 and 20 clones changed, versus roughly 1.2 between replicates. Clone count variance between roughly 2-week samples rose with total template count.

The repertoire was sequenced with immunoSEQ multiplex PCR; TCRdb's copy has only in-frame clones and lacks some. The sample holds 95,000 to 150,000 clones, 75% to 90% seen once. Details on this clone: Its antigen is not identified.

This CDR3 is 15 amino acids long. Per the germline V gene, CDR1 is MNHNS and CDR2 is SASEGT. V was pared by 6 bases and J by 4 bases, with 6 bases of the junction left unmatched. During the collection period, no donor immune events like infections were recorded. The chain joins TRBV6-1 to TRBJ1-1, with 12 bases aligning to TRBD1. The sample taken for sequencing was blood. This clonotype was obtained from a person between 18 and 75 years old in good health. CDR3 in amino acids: CASSPRDRGLTEAFF. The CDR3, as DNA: TGTGCCAGCAGCCCCCGGGACAGGGGGCTCACTGAAGCTTTCTTT.